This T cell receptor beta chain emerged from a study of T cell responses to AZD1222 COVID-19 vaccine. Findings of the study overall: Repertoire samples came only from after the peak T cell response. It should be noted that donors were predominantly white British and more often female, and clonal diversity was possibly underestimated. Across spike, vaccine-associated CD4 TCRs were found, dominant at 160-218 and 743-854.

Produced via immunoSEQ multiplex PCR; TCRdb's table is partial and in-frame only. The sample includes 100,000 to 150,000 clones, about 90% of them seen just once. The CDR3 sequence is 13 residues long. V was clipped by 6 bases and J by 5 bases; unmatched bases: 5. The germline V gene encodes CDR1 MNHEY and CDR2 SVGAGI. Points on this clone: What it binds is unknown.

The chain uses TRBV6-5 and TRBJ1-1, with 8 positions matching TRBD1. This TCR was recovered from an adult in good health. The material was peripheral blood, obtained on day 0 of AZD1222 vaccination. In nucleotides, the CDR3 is TGTGCCAGCAGCGCCACAGGGGGGACTGAAGCTTTCTTT. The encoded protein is CASSATGGTEAFF.